These 5 T cell receptor beta chains share one sample of origin, sequenced in a study of blood T cell repertoires in COVID-19. Clones were read by immunoSEQ multiplex PCR, and TCRdb kept only the in-frame ones, dropping some. Found here are under 300,000 clones, about 90% of them singletons; the top ten hold about 6.9%. The sample was PBMCs or T cells enriched from blood (not recorded which). The receptor source for this set is a woman aged 30 to 39 with acute COVID-19.

This chain links TRBV6-5 with TRBJ2-2; no reliable D call. V lost 0 bases to trimming and J lost 2 bases, with 7 bases between them. The CDR3 covers 15 residues. Germline V gene lookup returns CDR1 MNHEY and CDR2 SVGAGI. For the CDR3, the DNA is TGTGCCAGCAGTTACTCGAGCCATAACACCGGGGAGCTGTTTTTT. It is translated as CASSYSSHNTGELFF.

The chain carries TRBV6-2 or TRBV6-3 and TRBJ2-7; 8 nucleotides agree with TRBD1. Per germline, CDR1 MNHEY and CDR2 SVGEGT. Losses at the gene ends were 6 bases for V and 5 bases for J; bases not matched to a gene: 12. The CDR3 length is 15 residues. In DNA, the CDR3 is TGTGCCAGCAGCCTACTTGGGGCAGGGGGCCACGAGCAGTACTTC. This gives the protein CASSLLGAGGHEQYF.

This chain joins TRBV2 and TRBJ2-7; the D is unclear. Germline CDR1 and CDR2: SNHLY and FYNNEI. Deletions cut 6 bases from V and 0 bases from J, with 15 bases between. This CDR3 has 15 amino acids. The CDR3 sequence: CASSTIAVSSYEQYF. CDR3 nucleotide sequence: TGTGCCAGCAGCACTATAGCCGTTAGCTCCTACGAGCAGTACTTC.

The chain has TRBV30 and TRBJ1-3, with D unresolved. The ends were cut back, 0 bases at V and 8 bases at J, with 11 bases in the middle. The germline CDR1 and CDR2 sequences are GTSNPN and SVGIG (reference sequence). This CDR3 is built from 13 residues. This CDR3 is CAWSVFSSDTIYF. CDR3 sequence (DNA): TGTGCCTGGAGTGTTTTTTCGTCGGACACCATATATTTT.

The V and J genes are TRBV4-3 and TRBJ2-7; D possibly corresponds to TRBD2 (5 bases). Germline CDR1 LGHNA, CDR2 YSLEER. This CDR3 is 14 amino acids long. Trimming stripped 1 base from V and 9 bases from J, with 16 bases between. The CDR3, as DNA: TGCGCCAGCAGCCAAGGCCGGACTCCCGAAGGGCAGTACTTC. Its translation is CASSQGRTPEGQYF.